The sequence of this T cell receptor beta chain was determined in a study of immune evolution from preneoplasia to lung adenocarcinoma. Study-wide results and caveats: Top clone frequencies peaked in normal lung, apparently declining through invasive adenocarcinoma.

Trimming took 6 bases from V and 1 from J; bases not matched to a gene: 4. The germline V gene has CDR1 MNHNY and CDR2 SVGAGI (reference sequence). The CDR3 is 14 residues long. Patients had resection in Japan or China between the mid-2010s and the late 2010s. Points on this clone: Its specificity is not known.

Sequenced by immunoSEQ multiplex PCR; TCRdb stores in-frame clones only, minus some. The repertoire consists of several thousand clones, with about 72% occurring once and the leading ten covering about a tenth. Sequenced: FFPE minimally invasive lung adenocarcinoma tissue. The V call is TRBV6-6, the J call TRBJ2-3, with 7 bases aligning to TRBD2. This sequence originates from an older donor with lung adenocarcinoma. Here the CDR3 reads CASRGGFGTDTQYF. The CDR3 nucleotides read TGTGCCAGCAGGGGAGGGTTCGGCACAGATACGCAGTATTTT.